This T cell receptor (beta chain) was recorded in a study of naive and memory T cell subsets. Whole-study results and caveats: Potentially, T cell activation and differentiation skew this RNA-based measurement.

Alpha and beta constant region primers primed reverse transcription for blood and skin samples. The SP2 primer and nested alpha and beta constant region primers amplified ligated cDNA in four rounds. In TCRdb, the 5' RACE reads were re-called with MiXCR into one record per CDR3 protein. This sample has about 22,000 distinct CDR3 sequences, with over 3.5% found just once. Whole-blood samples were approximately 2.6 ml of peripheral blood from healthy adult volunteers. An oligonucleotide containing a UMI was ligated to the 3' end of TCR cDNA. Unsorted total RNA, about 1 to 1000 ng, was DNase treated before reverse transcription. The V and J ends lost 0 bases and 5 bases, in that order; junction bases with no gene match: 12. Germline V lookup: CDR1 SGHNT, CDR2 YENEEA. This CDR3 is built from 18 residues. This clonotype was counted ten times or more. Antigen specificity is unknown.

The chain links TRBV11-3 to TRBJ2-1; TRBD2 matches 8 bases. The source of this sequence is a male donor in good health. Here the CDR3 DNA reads TGTGCCAGCAGCTTAGATGGCGCCCTAGCGGGCTTAAACAATGAGCAGTTCTTC. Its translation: CASSLDGALAGLNNEQFF.